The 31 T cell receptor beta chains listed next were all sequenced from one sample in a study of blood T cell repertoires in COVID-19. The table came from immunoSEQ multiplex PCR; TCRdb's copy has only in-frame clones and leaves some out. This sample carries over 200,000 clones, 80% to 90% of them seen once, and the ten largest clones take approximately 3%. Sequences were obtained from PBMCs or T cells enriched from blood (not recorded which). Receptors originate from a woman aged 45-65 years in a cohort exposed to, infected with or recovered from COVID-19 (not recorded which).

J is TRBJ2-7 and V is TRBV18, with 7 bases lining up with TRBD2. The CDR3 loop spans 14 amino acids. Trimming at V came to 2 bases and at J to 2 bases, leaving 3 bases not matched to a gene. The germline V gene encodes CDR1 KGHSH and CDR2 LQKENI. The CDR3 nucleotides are TGTGCCAGCTCACCAAAGCGGGGCACCTACGAGCAGTACTTC. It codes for CASSPKRGTYEQYF. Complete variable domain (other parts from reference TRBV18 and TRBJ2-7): NAGVMQNPRHLVRRRGQEARLRCSPMKGHSHVYWYRQLPEEGLKFMVYLQKENIIDESGMPKERFSAEFPKEGPSILRIQQVVRGDSAAYFCASSPKRGTYEQYFGPGTRLTVT.

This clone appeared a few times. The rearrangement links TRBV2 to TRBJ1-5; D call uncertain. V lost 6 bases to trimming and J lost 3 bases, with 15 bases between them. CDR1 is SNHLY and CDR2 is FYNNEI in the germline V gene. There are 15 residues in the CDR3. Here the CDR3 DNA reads TGTGCCAGCAGACTACATGTTTCCCCCAATCAGCCCCAGCATTTT. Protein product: CASRLHVSPNQPQHF.

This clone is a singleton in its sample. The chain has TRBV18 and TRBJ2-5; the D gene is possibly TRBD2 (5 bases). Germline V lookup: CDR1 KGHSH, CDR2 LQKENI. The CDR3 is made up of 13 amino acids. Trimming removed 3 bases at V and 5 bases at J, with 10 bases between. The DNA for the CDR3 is TGTGCCAGCTCACCTCAGTCGGGGGAGACCCAGTACTTC. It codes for CASSPQSGETQYF.

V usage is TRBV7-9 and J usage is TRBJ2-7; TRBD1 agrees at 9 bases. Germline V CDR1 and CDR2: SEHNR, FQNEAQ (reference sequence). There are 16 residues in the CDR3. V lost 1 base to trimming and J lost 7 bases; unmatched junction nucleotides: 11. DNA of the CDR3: TGTGCCAGCAGCTTAGGGCGAGGACAGGGGAATCAAGAGCAGTACTTC. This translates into CASSLGRGQGNQEQYF.

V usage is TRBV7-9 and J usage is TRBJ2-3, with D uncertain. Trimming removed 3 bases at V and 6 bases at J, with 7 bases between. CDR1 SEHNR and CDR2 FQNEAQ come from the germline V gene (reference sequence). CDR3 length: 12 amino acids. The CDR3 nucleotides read TGTGCCAGCAGCTTCCCTCCGGATACGCAGTATTTT. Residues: CASSFPPDTQYF.

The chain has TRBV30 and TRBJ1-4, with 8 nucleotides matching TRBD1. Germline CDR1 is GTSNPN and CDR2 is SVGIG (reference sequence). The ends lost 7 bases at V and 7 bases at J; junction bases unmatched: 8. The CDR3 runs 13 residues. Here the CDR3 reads CASTRGRFEKLFF. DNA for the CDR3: TGTGCCTCCACCAGGGGGCGTTTTGAAAAACTGTTTTTT.

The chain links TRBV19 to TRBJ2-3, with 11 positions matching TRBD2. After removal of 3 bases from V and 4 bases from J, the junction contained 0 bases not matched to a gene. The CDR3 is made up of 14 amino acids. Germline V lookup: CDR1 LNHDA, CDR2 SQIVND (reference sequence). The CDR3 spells CASSISGGADTQYF. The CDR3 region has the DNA TGTGCCAGTAGTATTAGCGGGGGGGCAGATACGCAGTATTTT.

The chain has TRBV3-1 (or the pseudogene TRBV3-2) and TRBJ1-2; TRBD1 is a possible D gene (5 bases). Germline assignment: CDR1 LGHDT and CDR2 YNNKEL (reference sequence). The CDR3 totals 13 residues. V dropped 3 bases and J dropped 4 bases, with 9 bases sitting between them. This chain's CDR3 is CASSQGRAYGYTF. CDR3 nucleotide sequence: TGTGCCAGCAGCCAGGGGCGAGCCTATGGCTACACCTTC.

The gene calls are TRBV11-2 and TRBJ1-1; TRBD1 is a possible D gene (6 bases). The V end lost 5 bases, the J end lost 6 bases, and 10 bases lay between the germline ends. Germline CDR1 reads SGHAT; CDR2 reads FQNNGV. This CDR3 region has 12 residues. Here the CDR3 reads CASSHRVAEAFF. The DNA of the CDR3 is TGTGCCAGCAGCCACAGGGTTGCTGAAGCTTTCTTT.

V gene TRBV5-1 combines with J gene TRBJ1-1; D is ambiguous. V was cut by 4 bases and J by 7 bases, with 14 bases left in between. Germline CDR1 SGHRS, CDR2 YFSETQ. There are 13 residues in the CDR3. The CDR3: CASSPEAIGEAFF. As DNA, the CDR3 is TGCGCCAGCAGCCCGGAGGCTATCGGTGAAGCTTTCTTT.

The CDR3 loop is CASTRGQGSNYGYTF. In nucleotides, the CDR3 is TGTGCCAGCACCCGGGGACAGGGGTCTAACTATGGCTACACCTTC. The V call is TRBV5-8, the J call TRBJ1-2, with 10 bases fitting TRBD1. This CDR3 has 15 amino acids. Trimming at V came to 6 bases and at J to 0 bases, leaving 5 bases not matched to a gene. The germline gives CDR1 SGHTS, CDR2 YDEGEE.

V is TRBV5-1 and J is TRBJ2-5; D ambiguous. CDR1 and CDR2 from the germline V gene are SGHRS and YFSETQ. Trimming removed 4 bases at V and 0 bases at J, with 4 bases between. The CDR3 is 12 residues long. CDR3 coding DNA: TGCGCCAGCAGCCCCAACCAAGAGACCCAGTACTTC. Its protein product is CASSPNQETQYF.

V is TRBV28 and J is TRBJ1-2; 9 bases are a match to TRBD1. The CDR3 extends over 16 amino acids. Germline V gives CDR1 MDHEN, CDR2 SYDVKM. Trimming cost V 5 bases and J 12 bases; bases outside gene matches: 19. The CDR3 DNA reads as TGTGCCAGCAGTAGGCTCCTGAGAGGACAGGGGAATTATCACACCTTC. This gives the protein CASSRLLRGQGNYHTF.

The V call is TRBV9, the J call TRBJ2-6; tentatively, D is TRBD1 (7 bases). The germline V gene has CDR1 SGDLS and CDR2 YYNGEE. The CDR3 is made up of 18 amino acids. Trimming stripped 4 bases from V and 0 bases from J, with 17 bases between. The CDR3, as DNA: TGTGCCAGCAGCTCCTCCAGGGGGGCGTCCTCTGGGGCCAACGTCCTGACTTTC. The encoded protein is CASSSSRGASSGANVLTF.

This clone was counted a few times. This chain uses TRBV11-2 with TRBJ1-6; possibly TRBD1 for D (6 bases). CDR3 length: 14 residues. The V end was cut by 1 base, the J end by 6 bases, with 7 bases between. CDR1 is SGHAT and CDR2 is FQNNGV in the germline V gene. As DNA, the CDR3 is TGTGCCAGCAGCTTAGGCAGGGGTAATTCACCCCTCCACTTT. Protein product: CASSLGRGNSPLHF.

The CDR3 loop is CASGQGGQNTQYF. The CDR3 DNA is TGTGCCAGTGGACAGGGGGGCCAAAATACGCAGTATTTT. The chain couples TRBV19 to TRBJ2-3; 10 bases match TRBD1. This CDR3 spans 13 amino acids. Unmatched junction bases numbered 6, after V lost 8 bases and J lost 7 bases. Germline V gene lookup returns CDR1 LNHDA and CDR2 SQIVND (reference sequence).

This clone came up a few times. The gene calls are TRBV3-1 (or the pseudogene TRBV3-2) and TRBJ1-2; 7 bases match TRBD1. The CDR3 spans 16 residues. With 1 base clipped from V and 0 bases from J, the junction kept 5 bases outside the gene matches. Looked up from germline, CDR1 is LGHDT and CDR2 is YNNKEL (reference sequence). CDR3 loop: CASSQVGQLTNYGYTF. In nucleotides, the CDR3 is TGTGCCAGCAGCCAAGTGGGACAGCTTACTAACTATGGCTACACCTTC.

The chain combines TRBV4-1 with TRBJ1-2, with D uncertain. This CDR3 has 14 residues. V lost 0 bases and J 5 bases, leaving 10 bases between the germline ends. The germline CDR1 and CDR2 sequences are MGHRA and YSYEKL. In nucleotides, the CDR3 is TGCGCCAGCAGCCAAGATTCAGGCTTTTATGGCTACACCTTC. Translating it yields CASSQDSGFYGYTF.

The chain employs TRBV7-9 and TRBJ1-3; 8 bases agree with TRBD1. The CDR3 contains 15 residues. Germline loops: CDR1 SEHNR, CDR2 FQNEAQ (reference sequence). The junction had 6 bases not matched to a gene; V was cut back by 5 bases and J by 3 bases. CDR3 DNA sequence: TGTGCCAGCAGCCGGGGACAGGTCTATGGAAACACCATATATTTT. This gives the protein CASSRGQVYGNTIYF.

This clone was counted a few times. The CDR3 region has the DNA TGTGCCAGCAGCCTCCGACCAGGGGGTGAGCGGGGGGACAATGAGCAGTTCTTC. Its translation is CASSLRPGGERGDNEQFF. This chain joins TRBV5-8 and TRBJ2-1; 9 bases are shared with TRBD2. The CDR3 has 18 residues. Germline V gene lookup returns CDR1 SGHTS and CDR2 YDEGEE. V dropped 4 bases and J dropped 5; count of bases not matched to a gene: 16.

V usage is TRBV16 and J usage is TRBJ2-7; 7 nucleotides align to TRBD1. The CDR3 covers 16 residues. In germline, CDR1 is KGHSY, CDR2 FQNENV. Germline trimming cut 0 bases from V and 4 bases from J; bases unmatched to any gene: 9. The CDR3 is CASSQSRGRFWYEQYF. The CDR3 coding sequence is TGTGCCAGCAGCCAATCGAGGGGGCGCTTTTGGTACGAGCAGTACTTC.

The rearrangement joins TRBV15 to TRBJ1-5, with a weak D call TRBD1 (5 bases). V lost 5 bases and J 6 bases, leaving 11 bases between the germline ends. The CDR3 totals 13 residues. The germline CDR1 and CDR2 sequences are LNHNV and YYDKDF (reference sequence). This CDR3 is CATSAGRGQPQHF. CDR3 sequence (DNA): TGTGCCACCAGCGCAGGTAGGGGTCAGCCCCAGCATTTT.

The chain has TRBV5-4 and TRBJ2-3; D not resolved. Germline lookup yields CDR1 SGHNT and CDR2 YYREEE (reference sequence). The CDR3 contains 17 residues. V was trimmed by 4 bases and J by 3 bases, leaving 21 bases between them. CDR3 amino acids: CASSPRVESSGTDTQYF. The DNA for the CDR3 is TGTGCCAGCAGCCCTCGGGTGGAATCCTCGGGTACAGATACGCAGTATTTT. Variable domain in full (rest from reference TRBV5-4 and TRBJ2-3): ETGVTQSPTHLIKTRGQQVTLRCSSQSGHNTVSWYQQALGQGPQFIFQYYREEENGRGNFPPRFSGLQFPNYSSELNVNALELDDSALYLCASSPRVESSGTDTQYFGPGTRLTVL.

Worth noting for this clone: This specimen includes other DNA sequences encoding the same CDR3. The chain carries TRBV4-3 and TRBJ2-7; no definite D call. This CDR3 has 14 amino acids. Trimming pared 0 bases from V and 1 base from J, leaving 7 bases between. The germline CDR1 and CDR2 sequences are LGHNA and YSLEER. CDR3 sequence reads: CASSQDSRSYEQYF. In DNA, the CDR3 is TGCGCCAGCAGCCAAGATAGCCGATCCTACGAGCAGTACTTC.

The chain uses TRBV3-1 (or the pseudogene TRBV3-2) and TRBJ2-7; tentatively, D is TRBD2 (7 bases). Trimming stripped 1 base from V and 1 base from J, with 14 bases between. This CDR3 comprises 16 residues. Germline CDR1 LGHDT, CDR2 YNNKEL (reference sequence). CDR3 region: CASSQVGGGLSYEQYF. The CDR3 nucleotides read TGTGCCAGCAGCCAAGTAGGGGGGGGGTTATCCTACGAGCAGTACTTC.

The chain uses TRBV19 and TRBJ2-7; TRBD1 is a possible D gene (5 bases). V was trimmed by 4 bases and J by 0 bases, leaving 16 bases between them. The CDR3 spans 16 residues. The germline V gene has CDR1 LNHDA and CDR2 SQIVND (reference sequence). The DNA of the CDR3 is TGTGCCAGTAGTACGACTGTAGACAGCAGCTCCTACGAGCAGTACTTC. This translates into CASSTTVDSSSYEQYF. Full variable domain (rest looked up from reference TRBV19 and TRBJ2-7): DGGITQSPKYLFRKEGQNVTLSCEQNLNHDAMYWYRQDPGQGLRLIYYSQIVNDFQKGDIAEGYSVSREKKESFPLTVTSAQKNPTAFYLCASSTTVDSSSYEQYFGPGTRLTVT.

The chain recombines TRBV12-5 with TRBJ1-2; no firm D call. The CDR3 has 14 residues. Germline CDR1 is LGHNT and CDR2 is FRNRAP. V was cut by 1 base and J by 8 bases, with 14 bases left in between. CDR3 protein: CASGLGASTEGYTF. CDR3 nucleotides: TGTGCTAGTGGTTTGGGGGCATCTACAGAGGGCTACACCTTC.

CDR3 loop: CATQEGINYGYTF. The CDR3 DNA sequence: TGTGCCACTCAGGAAGGAATCAACTATGGCTACACCTTC. The chain has TRBV6-5 and TRBJ1-2; unclear D gene. The CDR3 covers 13 residues. CDR1 and CDR2 (germline): MNHEY, SVGAGI. The germline V and J ends were trimmed by 10 bases and 2 bases, with 14 bases remaining between them.

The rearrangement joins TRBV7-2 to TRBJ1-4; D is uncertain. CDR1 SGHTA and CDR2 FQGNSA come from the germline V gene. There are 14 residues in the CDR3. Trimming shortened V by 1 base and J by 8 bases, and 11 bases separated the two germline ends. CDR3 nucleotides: TGTGCCAGCAGCTTAGATCGGGTTGGGGAAAAACTGTTTTTT. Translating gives CASSLDRVGEKLFF.

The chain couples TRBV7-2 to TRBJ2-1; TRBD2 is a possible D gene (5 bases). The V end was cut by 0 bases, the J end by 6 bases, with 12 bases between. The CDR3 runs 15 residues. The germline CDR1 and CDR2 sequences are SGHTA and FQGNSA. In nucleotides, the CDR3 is TGTGCCAGCAGCTTAGCCCTAGCATCAATCAATGAGCAGTTCTTC. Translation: CASSLALASINEQFF.

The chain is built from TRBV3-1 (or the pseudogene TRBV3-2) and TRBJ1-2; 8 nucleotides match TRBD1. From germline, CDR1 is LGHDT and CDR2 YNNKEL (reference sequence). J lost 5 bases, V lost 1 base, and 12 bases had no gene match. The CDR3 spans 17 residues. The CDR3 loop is CASSQVGQGLSTYGYTF. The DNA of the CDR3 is TGTGCCAGCAGCCAAGTAGGACAGGGATTATCGACTTATGGCTACACCTTC.